Each of the 27 T cell receptor beta chains below was sequenced from the same sample in a study of blood T cell repertoires in COVID-19 (dated by TCRdb to about 2020). Library preparation was by the immunoSEQ multiplex PCR assay. As stored in TCRdb, this immuneACCESS dataset retains in-frame rearrangements with V and J assigned. A fraction of the clones does not appear; measured against another copy, unresolved V genes explain less than half of the discrepancy, and the remainder lacks a known reason. Within this sample are roughly 230,000 clones, with 65% to 85% of them counted one time only. More than 3% of the sample rests with the top ten. Source material: PBMCs or T cells enriched from blood (not recorded which). The receptors derive from an older woman who had recovered from COVID-19.

This chain connects TRBV24-1 to TRBJ2-1; TRBD2 agrees at 7 bases. CDR1 and CDR2 (germline): KGHDR, SFDVKD. The CDR3 is 13 amino acids. V dropped 4 bases and J dropped 8; count of bases not matched to a gene: 4. CDR3 protein: CATSEGEGDEQFF. The CDR3 nucleotides read TGTGCCACCAGTGAGGGGGAGGGCGATGAGCAGTTCTTC.

This sequence joins TRBV18 and TRBJ1-6; 8 bases agree with TRBD1. The CDR3 spans 15 residues. The ends lost 1 base at V and 9 bases at J; junction bases unmatched: 5. Per the germline V gene, CDR1 is KGHSH and CDR2 is LQKENI. This CDR3 reads CASSPLPRGPSPLHF. CDR3 coding DNA: TGTGCCAGCTCACCACTCCCCAGGGGGCCTTCACCCCTCCACTTT.

The V gene is TRBV5-6, the J gene TRBJ2-7; D is possibly TRBD1 (5 bases). The CDR3 is 13 residues long. Deletions cut 3 bases from V and 6 bases from J, with 13 bases between. Germline assignment: CDR1 SGHDT and CDR2 YYEEEE. The CDR3: CASSSGAAGEQYF. CDR3 nucleotide sequence: TGTGCCAGCAGCTCTGGGGCGGCCGGCGAGCAGTACTTC. Combining the CDR3 with reference TRBV5-6 and TRBJ2-7 gives the whole variable domain DAGVTQSPTHLIKTRGQQVTLRCSPKSGHDTVSWYQQALGQGPQFIFQYYEEEERQRGNFPDRFSGHQFPNYSSELNVNALLLGDSALYLCASSSGAAGEQYFGPGTRLTVT.

The chain employs TRBV15 and TRBJ1-4; unclear D gene. Trimming shortened V by 0 bases and J by 8 bases, and 16 bases separated the two germline ends. The CDR3 extends over 16 amino acids. CDR1 is LNHNV and CDR2 is YYDKDF in the germline V gene (reference sequence). CDR3 bases: TGTGCCACCAGCAGAGATCGCGGAGGACTTGGGGAAAAACTGTTTTTT. Residues: CATSRDRGGLGEKLFF.

The chain carries TRBV6-2 or TRBV6-3 and TRBJ2-7, with TRBD2 matching 8 bases. Per germline, CDR1 MNHEY and CDR2 SVGEGT. Unmatched junction bases numbered 8, after V lost 5 bases and J lost 2 bases. The CDR3 spans 15 residues. This chain's CDR3 is CASSRSGGGPYEQYF. The CDR3 bases are TGTGCCAGCAGTCGGAGCGGGGGCGGCCCCTACGAGCAGTACTTC.

J is TRBJ1-4 and V is TRBV6-2 or TRBV6-3, with 11 bases matching TRBD1. The CDR3 contains 17 residues. Germline CDR1 MNHEY, CDR2 SVGEGT. The V and J ends lost 5 bases and 8 bases, in that order; junction bases with no gene match: 13. In DNA, the CDR3 is TGTGCCAGCAGTCCGCGGACAGGGGGCCTGATTCGAGAAAAACTGTTTTTT. This codes for CASSPRTGGLIREKLFF.

The rearrangement links TRBV5-5 to TRBJ2-1; TRBD2 is a possible D gene (7 bases). CDR1 and CDR2 from the germline V gene are SGHKS and YYEKEE (reference sequence). The V end was cut by 2 bases, the J end by 6 bases, with 18 bases between. This CDR3 region has 16 residues. CDR3 sequence reads: CASSFGRGAVGNEQFF. The CDR3, as DNA: TGTGCCAGCAGCTTCGGTCGGGGGGCGGTAGGCAATGAGCAGTTCTTC.

The chain carries TRBV25-1 and TRBJ1-3, with 9 bases aligning to TRBD1. V was pared by 5 bases and J by 6 bases, with 8 bases of the junction left unmatched. Germline V gene sequence: CDR1 MGHDK, CDR2 SYGVNS. The CDR3 length is 15 residues. The CDR3 is CASSQQGARENTIYF. CDR3 sequence (DNA): TGTGCCAGCAGTCAACAGGGGGCGCGGGAAAACACCATATATTTT.

V and J are TRBV9 and TRBJ1-2, with 7 nucleotides matching TRBD1. The ends lost 3 bases at V and 8 bases at J; junction bases unmatched: 10. This CDR3 is built from 14 residues. CDR1 is SGDLS, CDR2 YYNGEE, per germline. The CDR3 nucleotides are TGTGCCAGCAGCGCGAAGACAGGGCTGGAGGGCTACACCTTC. Translated: CASSAKTGLEGYTF. The whole variable domain, remainder taken from reference TRBV9 and TRBJ1-2, is DSGVTQTPKHLITATGQRVTLRCSPRSGDLSVYWYQQSLDQGLQFLIQYYNGEERAKGNILERFSAQQFPDLHSELNLSSLELGDSALYFCASSAKTGLEGYTFGSGTRLTVV.

This clone was observed once. The rearrangement joins TRBV5-1 to TRBJ1-1; 8 bases are shared with TRBD1. The CDR3 loop spans 15 amino acids. Trimming took 4 bases from V and 5 from J; bases not matched to a gene: 10. Germline lookup yields CDR1 SGHRS and CDR2 YFSETQ. The CDR3 coding sequence is TGCGCCAGCAGCCCCGGACAGGGATCGTGGACTGAAGCTTTCTTT. It codes for CASSPGQGSWTEAFF.

The J gene is TRBJ2-3, the V gene TRBV21-1; the D call in the table, TRBD1, was not verified against the DNA. TRBV21-1 is deemed a pseudogene. The CDR3 runs to 16 residues. Here the CDR3 DNA reads TGTGCCAGCAGCAAAACAGGGGAAGGGGGCACAGATACGCAGTATTTT. Its translation is CASSKTGEGGTDTQYF.

The chain uses TRBV3-1 (or the pseudogene TRBV3-2) and TRBJ1-6, with TRBD1 matching over 7 bases. This CDR3 region has 16 residues. V lost 4 bases, J lost 7 bases, and 10 bases stayed unmatched. Germline CDR1 is LGHDT and CDR2 is YNNKEL (reference sequence). The CDR3 loop is CASSLQGQGGNSPLHF. DNA of the CDR3: TGTGCCAGCAGCCTCCAGGGGCAGGGGGGCAATTCACCCCTCCACTTT.

The chain combines TRBV7-6 with TRBJ1-2, with D tentatively TRBD1 (5 bases). This CDR3 has 14 amino acids. Trimming removed 8 bases at V and 2 bases at J, with 15 bases between. CDR1 and CDR2 from the germline V gene are SGHVS and FNYEAQ. CDR3 loop: CASGPGQTNYGYTF. As DNA, the CDR3 is TGTGCCAGCGGCCCTGGACAAACAAACTATGGCTACACCTTC.

CDR3 nucleotides: TGTGCCAGCAGCTCCTCGGTAAGGGGGCGATTTGATACGCAGTATTTT. Amino acids: CASSSSVRGRFDTQYF. The chain recombines TRBV11-2 with TRBJ2-3, with 7 bases fitting TRBD1. CDR1 and CDR2 from the germline V gene are SGHAT and FQNNGV. The CDR3 runs 16 residues. Trimming took 4 bases from V and 6 from J; bases not matched to a gene: 13.

The chain recombines TRBV6-4 with TRBJ1-4; 10 bases match TRBD1. V was clipped by 5 bases and J by 6 bases; unmatched bases: 9. The CDR3 is 16 amino acids. Per the germline V gene, CDR1 is MRHNA and CDR2 is SNTAGT. The chain's CDR3 is CASSTGTGEGHEKLFF. In nucleotides, the CDR3 is TGTGCCAGCAGTACCGGGACAGGGGAAGGCCATGAAAAACTGTTTTTT.

The chain couples TRBV29-1 to TRBJ1-1, with D possibly matching TRBD1 (5 bases). The V and J ends lost 5 bases and 5 bases respectively, with 15 bases between them. The CDR3 covers 13 residues. Germline-derived CDR1 and CDR2 are SQVTM and ANQGSEA. DNA of the CDR3: TGCAGCGTTTCCCCCGGGGGGAATACTGAAGCTTTCTTT. Its translation: CSVSPGGNTEAFF.

The rearrangement links TRBV7-9 to TRBJ2-1; TRBD2 agrees at 9 bases. The CDR3 length is 15 residues. With V trimmed by 0 bases and J by 8 bases, 5 bases remained unmatched. The germline gives CDR1 SEHNR, CDR2 FQNEAQ (reference sequence). CDR3 bases: TGTGCCAGCAGCTTAGCCCTAGCGGGATATGATGAGCAGTTCTTC. It is translated as CASSLALAGYDEQFF.

This chain connects TRBV4-2 to TRBJ2-3, with 10 bases matching TRBD2. From germline, CDR1 is LGHNA and CDR2 YNFKEQ. This CDR3 comprises 19 residues. Trimming cost V 0 bases and J 5 bases; bases outside gene matches: 14. CDR3 loop: CASSQDWVRSSGRLDTQYF. Here the CDR3 DNA reads TGTGCCAGCAGCCAAGATTGGGTCCGGTCTAGCGGGAGACTAGATACGCAGTATTTT.

The rearrangement joins TRBV3-1 (or the pseudogene TRBV3-2) to TRBJ1-1, with a tentative D call TRBD1 (6 bases). Germline lookup yields CDR1 LGHDT and CDR2 YNNKEL (reference sequence). The CDR3 spans 14 residues. V dropped 4 bases and J dropped 1 base, with 10 bases sitting between them. The CDR3 is CASSPRGQNTEAFF. CDR3 bases: TGTGCCAGCAGCCCGAGGGGACAGAACACTGAAGCTTTCTTT.

This clone was counted once. The J gene is TRBJ2-1, the V gene TRBV13; D is uncertain. Trimming stripped 5 bases from V and 0 bases from J, with 5 bases between. CDR3 size: 13 residues. Germline CDR1 PRHDT, CDR2 FYEKMQ (reference sequence). The CDR3 loop reads CASSPSSYNEQFF. The CDR3 DNA follows: TGTGCCAGCAGCCCGAGCTCCTACAATGAGCAGTTCTTC.

V usage is TRBV6-5 and J usage is TRBJ2-7, with D perhaps TRBD2 (5 bases). The germline CDR1 and CDR2 sequences are MNHEY and SVGAGI. The V gene lost 4 bases and the J gene lost 3 bases, with 13 bases spanning the gap. CDR3 length: 14 amino acids. CDR3 residues: CASSSGVRDYEQYF. The CDR3 DNA reads as TGTGCCAGCAGTTCCGGGGTTCGGGACTACGAGCAGTACTTC.

V is TRBV11-2 and J is TRBJ1-6; unclear D gene. The V end lost 1 base, the J end lost 7 bases, and 11 bases lay between the germline ends. The CDR3 has 15 amino acids. CDR1 and CDR2 from the germline V gene are SGHAT and FQNNGV. CDR3 loop: CASSLVSVLNSPLHF. CDR3 in DNA: TGTGCCAGCAGCTTAGTATCGGTGTTGAATTCACCCCTCCACTTT.

The chain carries TRBV28 and TRBJ1-5, with 11 bases identical to TRBD1. The V gene's germline CDR1 is MDHEN and CDR2 SYDVKM. The CDR3 totals 16 residues. The trim removed 6 bases at V and 1 base at J, leaving 5 bases unmatched. The CDR3 region has the DNA TGTGCCAGCAGCAGCGGACAGGGGGCGAGCAATCAGCCCCAGCATTTT. Its translation is CASSSGQGASNQPQHF.

The chain has TRBV11-2 and TRBJ2-3; 9 nucleotides align to TRBD1. Germline values: CDR1 SGHAT, CDR2 FQNNGV. The V and J ends lost 5 bases and 2 bases, in that order; junction bases with no gene match: 5. The CDR3 is made up of 15 amino acids. The CDR3 bases are TGTGCCAGCAGCCCGAGACAGGGGGTCACAGATACGCAGTATTTT. Translated: CASSPRQGVTDTQYF.

The J gene is TRBJ2-1, the V gene TRBV7-2; D might be TRBD1 (6 bases). Per the germline V gene, CDR1 is SGHTA and CDR2 is FQGNSA. The CDR3 consists of 15 residues. The V gene lost 4 bases and the J gene lost 5 bases, with 15 bases spanning the gap. The CDR3 spells CASSSSPGQHNEQFF. CDR3 nucleotides: TGTGCCAGCAGCTCAAGCCCAGGACAGCACAATGAGCAGTTCTTC.

This clone was detected many times. The chain is built from TRBV3-1 (or the pseudogene TRBV3-2) and TRBJ1-1; D uncertain. The CDR3 sequence is 11 residues long. V gave up 8 bases and J gave up 7 bases, with 11 bases separating them. CDR1 and CDR2 (germline): LGHDT, YNNKEL (reference sequence). The CDR3 sequence is CASRGSGEAFF. As DNA, the CDR3 is TGTGCCAGCCGAGGGAGCGGTGAAGCTTTCTTT.

This clone was counted only a few times. The chain employs TRBV11-1 and TRBJ2-7; 7 bases are shared with TRBD1. The CDR3 runs to 16 residues. Looked up from germline, CDR1 is SGHAT and CDR2 is FQDESV (reference sequence). V trimming: 3 bases; J trimming: 5 bases; junction bases outside the gene matches: 13. CDR3 loop: CASSFPRGTEDNEQYF. DNA of the CDR3: TGTGCCAGCAGCTTTCCGAGAGGGACAGAGGATAACGAGCAGTACTTC.